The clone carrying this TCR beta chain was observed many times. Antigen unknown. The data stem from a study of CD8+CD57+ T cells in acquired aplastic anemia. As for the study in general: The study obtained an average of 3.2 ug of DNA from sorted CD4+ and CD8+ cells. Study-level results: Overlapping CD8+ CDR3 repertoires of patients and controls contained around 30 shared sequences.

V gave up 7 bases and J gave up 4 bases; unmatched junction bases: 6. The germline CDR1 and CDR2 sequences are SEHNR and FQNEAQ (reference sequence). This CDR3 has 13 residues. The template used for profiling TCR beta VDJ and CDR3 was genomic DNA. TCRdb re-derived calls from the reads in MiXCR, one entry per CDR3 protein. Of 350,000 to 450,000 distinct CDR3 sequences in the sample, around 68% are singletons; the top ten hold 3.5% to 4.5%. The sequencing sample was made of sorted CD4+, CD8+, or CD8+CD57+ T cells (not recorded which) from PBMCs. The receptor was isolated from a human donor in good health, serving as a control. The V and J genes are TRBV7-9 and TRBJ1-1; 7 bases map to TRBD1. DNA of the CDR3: TGTGCCAGCAAAGACGCAGGGGGCACTGAAGCTTTCTTT. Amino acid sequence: CASKDAGGTEAFF.